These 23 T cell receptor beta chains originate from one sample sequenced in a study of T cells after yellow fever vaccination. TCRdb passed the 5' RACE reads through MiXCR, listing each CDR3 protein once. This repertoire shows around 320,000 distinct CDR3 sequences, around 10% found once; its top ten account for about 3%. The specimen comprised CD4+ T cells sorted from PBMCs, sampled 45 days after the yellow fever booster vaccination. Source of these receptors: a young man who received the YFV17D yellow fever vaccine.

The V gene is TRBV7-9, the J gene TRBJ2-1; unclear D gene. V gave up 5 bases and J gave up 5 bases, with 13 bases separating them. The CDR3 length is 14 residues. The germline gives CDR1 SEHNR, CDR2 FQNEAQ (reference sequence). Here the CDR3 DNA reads TGTGCCAGCAGCCGAGACGATGGTGACAATGAGCAGTTCTTC. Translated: CASSRDDGDNEQFF.

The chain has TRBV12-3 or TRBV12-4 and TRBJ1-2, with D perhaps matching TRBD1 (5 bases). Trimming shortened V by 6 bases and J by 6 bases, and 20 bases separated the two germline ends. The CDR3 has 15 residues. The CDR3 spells CASRTGTMGYNGYTF. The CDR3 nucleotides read TGTGCCAGCAGAACAGGCACCATGGGTTATAATGGCTACACCTTC.

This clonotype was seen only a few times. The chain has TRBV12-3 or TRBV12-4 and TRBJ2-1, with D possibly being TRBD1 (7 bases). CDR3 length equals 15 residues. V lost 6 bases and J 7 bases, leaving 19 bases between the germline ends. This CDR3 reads CASSPSQGGTNEQFF. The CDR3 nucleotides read TGTGCCAGCAGCCCCTCCCAGGGGGGAACTAATGAGCAGTTCTTC.

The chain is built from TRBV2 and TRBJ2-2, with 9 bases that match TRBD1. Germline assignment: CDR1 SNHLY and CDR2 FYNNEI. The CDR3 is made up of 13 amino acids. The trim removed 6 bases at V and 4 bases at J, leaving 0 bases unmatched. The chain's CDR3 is CASRTGGTGELFF. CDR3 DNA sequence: TGTGCCAGCAGGACAGGGGGCACCGGGGAGCTGTTTTTT.

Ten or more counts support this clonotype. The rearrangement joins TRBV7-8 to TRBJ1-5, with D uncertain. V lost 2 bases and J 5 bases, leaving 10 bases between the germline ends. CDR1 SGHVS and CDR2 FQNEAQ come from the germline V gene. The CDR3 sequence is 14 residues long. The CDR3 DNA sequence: TGTGCCAGCAGCTTAAGGAGGGTGGATCAGCCCCAGCATTTT. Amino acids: CASSLRRVDQPQHF.

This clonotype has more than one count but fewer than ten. CDR3 loop: CASSVELGREQYF. The CDR3 nucleotides read TGTGCCAGCAGCGTAGAGTTGGGAAGGGAGCAGTACTTC. V is TRBV9 and J is TRBJ2-7; D is undetermined. Germline V gene sequence: CDR1 SGDLS, CDR2 YYNGEE. The length of the CDR3 is 13 residues. The V gene lost 0 bases and the J gene lost 7 bases, with 11 bases spanning the gap.

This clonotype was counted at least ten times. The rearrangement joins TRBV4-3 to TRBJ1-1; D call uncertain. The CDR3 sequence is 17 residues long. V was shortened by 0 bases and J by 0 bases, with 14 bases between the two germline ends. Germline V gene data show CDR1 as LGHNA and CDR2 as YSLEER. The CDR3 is CASSQEIPGGLNTEAFF. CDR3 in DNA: TGCGCCAGCAGCCAAGAAATTCCGGGAGGGTTGAACACTGAAGCTTTCTTT.

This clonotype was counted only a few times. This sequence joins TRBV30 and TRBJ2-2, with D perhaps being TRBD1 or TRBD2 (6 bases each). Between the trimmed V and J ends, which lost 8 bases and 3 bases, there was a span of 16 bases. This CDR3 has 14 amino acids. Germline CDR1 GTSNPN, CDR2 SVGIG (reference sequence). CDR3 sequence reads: CARTLGGYTGELFF. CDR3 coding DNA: TGTGCCCGGACACTCGGGGGCTACACCGGGGAGCTGTTTTTT.

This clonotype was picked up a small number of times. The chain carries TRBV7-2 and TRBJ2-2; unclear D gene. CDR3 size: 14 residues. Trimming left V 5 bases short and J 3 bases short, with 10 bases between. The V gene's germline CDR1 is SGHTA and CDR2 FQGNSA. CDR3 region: CASSLAEDTGELFF. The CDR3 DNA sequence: TGTGCCAGCAGCCTCGCGGAAGACACCGGGGAGCTGTTTTTT. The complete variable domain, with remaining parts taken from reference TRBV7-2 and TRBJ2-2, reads GAGVSQSPSNKVTEKGKDVELRCDPISGHTALYWYRQSLGQGLEFLIYFQGNSAPDKSGLPSDRFSAERTGGSVSTLTIQRTQQEDSAVYLCASSLAEDTGELFFGEGSRLTVL.

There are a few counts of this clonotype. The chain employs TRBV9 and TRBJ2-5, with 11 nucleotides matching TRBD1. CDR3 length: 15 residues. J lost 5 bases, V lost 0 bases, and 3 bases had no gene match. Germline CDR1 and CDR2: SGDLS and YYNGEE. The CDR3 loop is CASSVGTGGVETQYF. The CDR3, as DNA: TGTGCCAGCAGCGTAGGGACAGGGGGCGTTGAGACCCAGTACTTC.

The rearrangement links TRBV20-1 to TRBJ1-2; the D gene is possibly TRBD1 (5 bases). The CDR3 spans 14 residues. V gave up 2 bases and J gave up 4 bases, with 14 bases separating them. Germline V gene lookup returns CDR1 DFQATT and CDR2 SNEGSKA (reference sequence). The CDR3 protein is CSARLAGGGYGYTF. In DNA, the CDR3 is TGCAGTGCTAGACTTGCGGGGGGTGGCTATGGCTACACCTTC.

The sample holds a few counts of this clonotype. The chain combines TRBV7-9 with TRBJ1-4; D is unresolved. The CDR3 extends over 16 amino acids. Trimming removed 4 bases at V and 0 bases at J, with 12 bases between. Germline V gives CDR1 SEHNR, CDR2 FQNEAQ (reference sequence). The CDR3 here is CASSSRTATTNEKLFF. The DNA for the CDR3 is TGTGCCAGCAGCTCTAGAACAGCCACAACTAATGAAAAACTGTTTTTT.

Here the CDR3 DNA reads TGTGCCACCAGTGATTTAGGGGTCGACTATGGCTACACCTTC. This encodes CATSDLGVDYGYTF. The genes are TRBV24-1 and TRBJ1-2, with a weak D call TRBD1 (5 bases). CDR1 and CDR2 (germline): KGHDR, SFDVKD. V shed 1 base and J shed 3 bases, with 8 bases lying between them. This CDR3 contains 14 residues.

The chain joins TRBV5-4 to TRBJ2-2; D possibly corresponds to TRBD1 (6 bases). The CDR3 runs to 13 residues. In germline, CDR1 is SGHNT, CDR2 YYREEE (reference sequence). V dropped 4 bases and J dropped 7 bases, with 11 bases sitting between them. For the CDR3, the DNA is TGTGCCAGCAGCCGACAGGCTAGCGGGGAGCTGTTTTTT. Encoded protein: CASSRQASGELFF. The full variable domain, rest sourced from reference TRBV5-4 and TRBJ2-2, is ETGVTQSPTHLIKTRGQQVTLRCSSQSGHNTVSWYQQALGQGPQFIFQYYREEENGRGNFPPRFSGLQFPNYSSELNVNALELDDSALYLCASSRQASGELFFGEGSRLTVL.

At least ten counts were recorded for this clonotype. The CDR3: CASSDQGGKTEAFF. CDR3 sequence (DNA): TGTGCCAGCAGTGATCAGGGAGGAAAGACTGAAGCTTTCTTT. This sequence joins TRBV6-1 and TRBJ1-1; D is possibly TRBD1 (5 bases). Germline lookup yields CDR1 MNHNS and CDR2 SASEGT. The V gene lost 3 bases and the J gene lost 5 bases, with 13 bases spanning the gap. CDR3 size: 14 residues.

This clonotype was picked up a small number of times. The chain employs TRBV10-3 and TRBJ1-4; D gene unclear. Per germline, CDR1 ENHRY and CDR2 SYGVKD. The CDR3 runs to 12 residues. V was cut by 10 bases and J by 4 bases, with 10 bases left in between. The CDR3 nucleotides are TGTGCCACCCGCGGGGATAATGAAAAACTGTTTTTT. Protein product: CATRGDNEKLFF.

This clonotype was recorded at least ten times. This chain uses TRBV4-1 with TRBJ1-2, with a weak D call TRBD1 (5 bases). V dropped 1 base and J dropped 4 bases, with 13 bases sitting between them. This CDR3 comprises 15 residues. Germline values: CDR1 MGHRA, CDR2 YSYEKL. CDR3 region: CASSQASTTAYGYTF. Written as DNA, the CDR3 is TGCGCCAGCAGCCAAGCCTCTACGACAGCCTATGGCTACACCTTC.

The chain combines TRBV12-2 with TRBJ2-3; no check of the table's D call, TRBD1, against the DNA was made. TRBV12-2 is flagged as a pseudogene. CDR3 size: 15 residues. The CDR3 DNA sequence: TGTGCAAGTCTCCTTAGCGGGGGGCGCACAGATACGCAGTATTTT. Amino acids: CASLLSGGRTDTQYF.

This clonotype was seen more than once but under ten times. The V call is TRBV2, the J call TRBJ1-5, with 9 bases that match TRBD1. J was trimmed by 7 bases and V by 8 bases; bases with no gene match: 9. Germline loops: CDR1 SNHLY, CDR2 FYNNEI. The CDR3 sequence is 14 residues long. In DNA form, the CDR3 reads TGTGCCAGCTTGGGACAGGGTAAAGGACAGCCCCAGCATTTT. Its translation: CASLGQGKGQPQHF.

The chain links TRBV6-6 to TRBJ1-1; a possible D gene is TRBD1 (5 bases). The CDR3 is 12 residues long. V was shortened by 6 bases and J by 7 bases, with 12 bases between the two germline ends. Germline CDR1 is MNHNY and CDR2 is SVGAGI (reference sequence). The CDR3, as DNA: TGTGCCAGCAGCGGGGCGTCCATTGAAGCTTTCTTT. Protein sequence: CASSGASIEAFF.

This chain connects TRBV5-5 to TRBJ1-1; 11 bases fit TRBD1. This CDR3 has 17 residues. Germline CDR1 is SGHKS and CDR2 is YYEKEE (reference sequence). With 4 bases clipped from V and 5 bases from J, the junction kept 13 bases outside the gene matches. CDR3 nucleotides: TGTGCCAGCAGCAAAAGGGGGACAGGGGGTTTTCGGACTGAAGCTTTCTTT. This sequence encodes CASSKRGTGGFRTEAFF.

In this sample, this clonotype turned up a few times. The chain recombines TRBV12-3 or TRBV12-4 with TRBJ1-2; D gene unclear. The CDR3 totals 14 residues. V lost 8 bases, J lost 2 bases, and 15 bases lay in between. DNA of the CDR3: TGTGCCAGCCGAAACAGTGGGTCAAACTATGGCTACACCTTC. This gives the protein CASRNSGSNYGYTF.

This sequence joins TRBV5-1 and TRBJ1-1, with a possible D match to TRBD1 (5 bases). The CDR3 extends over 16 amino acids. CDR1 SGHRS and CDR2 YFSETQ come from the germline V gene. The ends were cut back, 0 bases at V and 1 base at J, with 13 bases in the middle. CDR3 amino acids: CASSLASGRGNTEAFF. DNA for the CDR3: TGCGCCAGCAGCTTGGCGTCAGGAAGGGGGAACACTGAAGCTTTCTTT.